This TCR beta chain was captured by sequencing in a study of shared clonotypes between healthy human individuals. Study-level background: The people who gave samples were two women and a few men aged 18 to 49.

Naive CD45RA+ and memory CD45RA-negative subsets were split from CD4+ cells. Profiled with immunoSEQ multiplex PCR; TCRdb holds only in-frame clones, not every one. The sample has about a million clones, around 76% seen once. This receptor was identified in a man aged 18 to 30 in good health. The sample was memory CD4+ T cells sorted from blood. Subset denoted: CD45RA-negative fraction.

The CDR3 DNA reads TGTGCCAGCTCACCAGGGACAGGGGGCGACTATGGCTACACCTTC. This gives the protein CASSPGTGGDYGYTF. The J gene is TRBJ1-2, the V gene TRBV18; 12 nucleotides match TRBD1. Looked up from germline, CDR1 is KGHSH and CDR2 is LQKENI. This CDR3 has 15 residues. V was pared by 2 bases and J by 3 bases, with 1 base of the junction left unmatched.